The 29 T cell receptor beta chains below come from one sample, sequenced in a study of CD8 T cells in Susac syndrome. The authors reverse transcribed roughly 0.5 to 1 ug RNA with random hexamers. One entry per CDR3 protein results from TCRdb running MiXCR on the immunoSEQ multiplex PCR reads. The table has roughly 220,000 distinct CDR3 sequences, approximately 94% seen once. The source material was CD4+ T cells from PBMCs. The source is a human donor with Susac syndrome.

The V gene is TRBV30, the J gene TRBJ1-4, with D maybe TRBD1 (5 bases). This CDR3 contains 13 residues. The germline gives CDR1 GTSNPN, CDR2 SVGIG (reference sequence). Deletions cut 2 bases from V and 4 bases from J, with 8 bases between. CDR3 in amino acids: CAWSRDRNEKLFF. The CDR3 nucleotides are TGTGCCTGGAGTAGGGACCGTAATGAAAAACTGTTTTTT.

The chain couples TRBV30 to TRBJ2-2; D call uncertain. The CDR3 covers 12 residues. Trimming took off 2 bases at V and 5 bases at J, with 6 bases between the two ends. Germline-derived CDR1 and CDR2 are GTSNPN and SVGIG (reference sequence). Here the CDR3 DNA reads TGTGCCTGGAGTTCCCCAACCGGGGAGCTGTTTTTT. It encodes CAWSSPTGELFF.

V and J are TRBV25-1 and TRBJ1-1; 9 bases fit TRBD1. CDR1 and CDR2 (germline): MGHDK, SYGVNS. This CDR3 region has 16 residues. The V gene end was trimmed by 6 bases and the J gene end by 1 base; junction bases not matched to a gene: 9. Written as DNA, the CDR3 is TGTGCCAGCAGGAGGGGACAGGGAGTAGGGAACACTGAAGCTTTCTTT. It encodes CASRRGQGVGNTEAFF.

The CDR3 loop is CASSSRRIDTIYF. In DNA form, the CDR3 reads TGTGCCAGCAGCTCCCGTAGAATAGACACCATATATTTT. This chain links TRBV7-2 with TRBJ1-3; no definite D call. This CDR3 comprises 13 residues. V was clipped by 4 bases and J by 8 bases, with 12 bases between them. Germline CDR1 is SGHTA and CDR2 is FQGNSA.

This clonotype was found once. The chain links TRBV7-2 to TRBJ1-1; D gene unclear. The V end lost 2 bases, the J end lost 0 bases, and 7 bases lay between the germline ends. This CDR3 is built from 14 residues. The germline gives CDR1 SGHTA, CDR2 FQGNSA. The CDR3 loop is CASSLNRMNTEAFF. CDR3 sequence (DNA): TGTGCCAGCAGCTTAAACAGAATGAACACTGAAGCTTTCTTT.

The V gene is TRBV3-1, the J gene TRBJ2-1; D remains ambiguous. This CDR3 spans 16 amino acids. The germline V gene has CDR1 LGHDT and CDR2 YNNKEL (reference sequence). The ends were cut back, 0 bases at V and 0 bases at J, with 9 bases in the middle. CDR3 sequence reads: CASSQEQSLSYNEQFF. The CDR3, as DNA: TGTGCCAGCAGCCAAGAGCAGTCCCTCTCCTACAATGAGCAGTTCTTC.

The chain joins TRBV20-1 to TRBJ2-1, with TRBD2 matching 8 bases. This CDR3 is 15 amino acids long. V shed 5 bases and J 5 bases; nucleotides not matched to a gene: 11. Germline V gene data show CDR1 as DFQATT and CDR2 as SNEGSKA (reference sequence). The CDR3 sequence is CSAPLPGLGDNEQFF. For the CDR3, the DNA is TGCAGTGCTCCCCTCCCGGGACTAGGGGACAATGAGCAGTTCTTC.

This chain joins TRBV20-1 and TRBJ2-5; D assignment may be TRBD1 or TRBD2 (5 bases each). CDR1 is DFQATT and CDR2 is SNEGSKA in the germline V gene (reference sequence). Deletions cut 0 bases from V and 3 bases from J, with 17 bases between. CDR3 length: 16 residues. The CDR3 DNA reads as TGCAGTGCTAGAGATCGGGAATCACAGGTGAAAGAGACCCAGTACTTC. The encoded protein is CSARDRESQVKETQYF.

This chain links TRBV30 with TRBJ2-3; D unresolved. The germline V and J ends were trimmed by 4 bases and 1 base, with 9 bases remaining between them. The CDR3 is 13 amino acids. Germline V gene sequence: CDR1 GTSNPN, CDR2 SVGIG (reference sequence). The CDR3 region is CAWKRGRTDTQYF. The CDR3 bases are TGTGCCTGGAAGCGAGGACGCACAGATACGCAGTATTTT.

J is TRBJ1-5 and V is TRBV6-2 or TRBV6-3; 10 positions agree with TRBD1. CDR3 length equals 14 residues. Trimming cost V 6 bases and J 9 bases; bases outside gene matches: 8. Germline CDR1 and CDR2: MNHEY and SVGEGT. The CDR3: CASRRTGGEGPQHF. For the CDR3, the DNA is TGTGCCAGCAGAAGGACAGGGGGAGAGGGGCCCCAGCATTTT.

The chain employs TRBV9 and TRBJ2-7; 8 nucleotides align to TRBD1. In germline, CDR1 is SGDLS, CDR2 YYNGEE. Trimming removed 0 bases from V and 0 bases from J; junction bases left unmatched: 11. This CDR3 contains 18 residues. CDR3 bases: TGTGCCAGCAGCGTAGAGGAGACAGGGGCTACAAGCTCCTACGAGCAGTACTTC. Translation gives CASSVEETGATSSYEQYF.

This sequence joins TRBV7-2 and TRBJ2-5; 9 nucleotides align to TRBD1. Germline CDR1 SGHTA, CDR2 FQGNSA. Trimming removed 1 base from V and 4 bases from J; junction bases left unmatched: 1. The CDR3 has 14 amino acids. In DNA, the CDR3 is TGTGCCAGCAGCTTAGACAGGGGGCTAGAGACCCAGTACTTC. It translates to CASSLDRGLETQYF. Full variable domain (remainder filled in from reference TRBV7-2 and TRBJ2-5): GAGVSQSPSNKVTEKGKDVELRCDPISGHTALYWYRQSLGQGLEFLIYFQGNSAPDKSGLPSDRFSAERTGGSVSTLTIQRTQQEDSAVYLCASSLDRGLETQYFGPGTRLLVL.

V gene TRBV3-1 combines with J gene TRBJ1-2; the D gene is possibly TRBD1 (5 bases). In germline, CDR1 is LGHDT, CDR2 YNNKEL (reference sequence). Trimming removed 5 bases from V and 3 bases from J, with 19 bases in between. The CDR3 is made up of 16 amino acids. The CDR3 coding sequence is TGTGCCAGCAGCAACCGGGGGAGCGAAAAGGACTATGGCTACACCTTC. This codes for CASSNRGSEKDYGYTF.

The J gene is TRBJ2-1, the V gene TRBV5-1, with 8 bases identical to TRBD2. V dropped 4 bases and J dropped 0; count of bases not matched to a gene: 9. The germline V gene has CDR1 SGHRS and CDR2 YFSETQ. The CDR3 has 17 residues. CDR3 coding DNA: TGCGCCAGCAGCCCCAGGACTAGCCGGAGCTCCTACAATGAGCAGTTCTTC. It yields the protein CASSPRTSRSSYNEQFF.

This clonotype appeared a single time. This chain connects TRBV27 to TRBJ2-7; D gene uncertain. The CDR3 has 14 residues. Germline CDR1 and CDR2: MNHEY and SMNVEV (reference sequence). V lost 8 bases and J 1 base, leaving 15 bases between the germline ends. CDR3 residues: CASALEDGSYEQYF. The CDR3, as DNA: TGTGCCAGCGCCCTTGAGGACGGTTCCTACGAGCAGTACTTC.

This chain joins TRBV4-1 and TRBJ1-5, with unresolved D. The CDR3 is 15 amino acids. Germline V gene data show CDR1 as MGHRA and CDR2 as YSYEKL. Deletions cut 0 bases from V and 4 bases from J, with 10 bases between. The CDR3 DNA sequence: TGCGCCAGCAGCCAAGAATCATGGGAAAATCAGCCCCAGCATTTT. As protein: CASSQESWENQPQHF.

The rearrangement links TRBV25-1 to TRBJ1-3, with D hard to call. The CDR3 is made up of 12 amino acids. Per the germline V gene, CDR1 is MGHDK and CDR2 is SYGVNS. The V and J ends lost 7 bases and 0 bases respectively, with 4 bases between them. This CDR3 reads CASTDSGNTIYF. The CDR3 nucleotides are TGTGCCAGCACGGACTCTGGAAACACCATATATTTT.

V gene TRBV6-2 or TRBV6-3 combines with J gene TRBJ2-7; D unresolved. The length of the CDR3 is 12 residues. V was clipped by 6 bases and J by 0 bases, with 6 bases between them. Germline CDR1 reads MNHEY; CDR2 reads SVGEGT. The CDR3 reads CASRQISYEQYF. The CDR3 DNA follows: TGTGCCAGCAGACAGATCTCCTACGAGCAGTACTTC.

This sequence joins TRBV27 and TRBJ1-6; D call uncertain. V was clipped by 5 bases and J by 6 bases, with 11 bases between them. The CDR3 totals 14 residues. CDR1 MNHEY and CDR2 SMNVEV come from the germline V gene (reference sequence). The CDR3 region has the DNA TGTGCCAGCAGTCCTATGCCCATTAATTCACCCCTCCACTTT. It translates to CASSPMPINSPLHF.

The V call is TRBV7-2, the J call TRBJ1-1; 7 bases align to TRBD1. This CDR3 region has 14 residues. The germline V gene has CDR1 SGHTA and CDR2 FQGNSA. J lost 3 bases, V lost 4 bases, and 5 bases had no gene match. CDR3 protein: CASSSSRGYTEAFF. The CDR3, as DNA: TGTGCCAGCAGCTCAAGCAGGGGGTACACTGAAGCTTTCTTT.

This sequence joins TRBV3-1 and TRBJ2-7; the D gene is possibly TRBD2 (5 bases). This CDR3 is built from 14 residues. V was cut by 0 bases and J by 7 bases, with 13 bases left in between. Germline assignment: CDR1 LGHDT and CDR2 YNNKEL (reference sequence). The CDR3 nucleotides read TGTGCCAGCAGCCAAGAGGAGCGGCTGGGGGAGCAGTACTTC. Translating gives CASSQEERLGEQYF.

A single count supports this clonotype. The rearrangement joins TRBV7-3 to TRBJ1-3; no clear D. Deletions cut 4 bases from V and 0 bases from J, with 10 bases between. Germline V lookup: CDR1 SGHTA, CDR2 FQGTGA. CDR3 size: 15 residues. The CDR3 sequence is CASSSPGNSGNTIYF. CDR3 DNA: TGTGCCAGCAGCTCCCCGGGGAACTCTGGAAACACCATATATTTT. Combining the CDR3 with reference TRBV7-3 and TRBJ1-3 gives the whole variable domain GAGVSQTPSNKVTEKGKYVELRCDPISGHTALYWYRQSLGQGPEFLIYFQGTGAADDSGLPNDRFFAVRPEGSVSTLKIQRTERGDSAVYLCASSSPGNSGNTIYFGEGSWLTVV.

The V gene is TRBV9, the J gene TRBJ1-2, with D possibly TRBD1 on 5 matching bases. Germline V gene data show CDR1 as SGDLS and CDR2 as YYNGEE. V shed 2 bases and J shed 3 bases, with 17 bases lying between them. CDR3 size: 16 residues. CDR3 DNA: TGTGCCAGCAGCGTCCTCCCCCCGGGGACTGACTATGGCTACACCTTC. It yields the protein CASSVLPPGTDYGYTF.

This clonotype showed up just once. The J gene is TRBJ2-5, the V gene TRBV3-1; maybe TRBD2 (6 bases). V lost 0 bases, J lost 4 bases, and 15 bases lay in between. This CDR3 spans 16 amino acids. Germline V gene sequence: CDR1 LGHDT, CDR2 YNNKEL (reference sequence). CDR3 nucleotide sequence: TGTGCCAGCAGCCAAGATCAAGGCGGGGTGCGAGAGACCCAGTACTTC. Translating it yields CASSQDQGGVRETQYF.

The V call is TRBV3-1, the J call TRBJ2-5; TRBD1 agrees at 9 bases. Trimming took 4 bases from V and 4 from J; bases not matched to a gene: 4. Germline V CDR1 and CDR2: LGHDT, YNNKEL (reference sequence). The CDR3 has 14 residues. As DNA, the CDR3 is TGTGCCAGCAGCCGAGTACAGGGGGCAGAGACCCAGTACTTC. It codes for CASSRVQGAETQYF.

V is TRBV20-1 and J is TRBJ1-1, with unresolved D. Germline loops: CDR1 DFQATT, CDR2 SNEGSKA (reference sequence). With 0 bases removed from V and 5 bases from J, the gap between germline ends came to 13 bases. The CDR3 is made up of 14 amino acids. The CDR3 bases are TGCAGTGCTAGAGATTCCATGGTCGGGACTGAAGCTTTCTTT. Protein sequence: CSARDSMVGTEAFF.

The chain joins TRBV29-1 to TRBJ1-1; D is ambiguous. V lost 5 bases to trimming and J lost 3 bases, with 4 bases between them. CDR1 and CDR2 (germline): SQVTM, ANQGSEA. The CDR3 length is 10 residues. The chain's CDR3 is CSVRDTEAFF. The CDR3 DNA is TGCAGCGTTCGGGACACTGAAGCTTTCTTT.

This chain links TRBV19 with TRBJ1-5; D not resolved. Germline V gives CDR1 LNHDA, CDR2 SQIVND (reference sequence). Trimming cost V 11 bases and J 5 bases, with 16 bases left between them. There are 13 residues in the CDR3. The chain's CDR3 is CASEAEAYQPQHF. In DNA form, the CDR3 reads TGTGCCTCCGAGGCAGAAGCCTATCAGCCCCAGCATTTT.

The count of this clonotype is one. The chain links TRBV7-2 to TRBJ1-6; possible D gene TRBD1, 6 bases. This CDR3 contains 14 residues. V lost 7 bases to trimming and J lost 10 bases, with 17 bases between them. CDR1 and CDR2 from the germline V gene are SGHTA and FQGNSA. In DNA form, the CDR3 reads TGTGCCAGCACCCTAGCCAGGGGCGGATCACCCCTCCACTTT. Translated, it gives CASTLARGGSPLHF.